This T cell receptor (beta chain) was obtained from a study of blood T cell repertoires in COVID-19. Study-wide background: Sites in the United States, Italy and Spain provided acute and convalescent COVID-19 samples. Nucleic acid was either cDNA or gDNA, and it came from T cells, B-cell-depleted T cells, or PBMCs.

Per the study methods: Nucleated cell counts were estimated from reference gene primer amplification. This table comes from immunoSEQ multiplex PCR, and its TCRdb copy is limited to in-frame clones, with some not included. Clone size and V and J calls were adopted from that table, with D and trimming inferred from the DNA. Here the sample spans some 190,000 clones, 88% being singletons. This CDR3 is 14 amino acids long. After removal of 5 bases from V and 2 bases from J, the junction contained 5 bases not matched to a gene. Per the germline V gene, CDR1 is LNHDA and CDR2 is SQIVND (reference sequence).

The chain recombines TRBV19 with TRBJ2-7, with 8 positions matching TRBD1. The material sequenced was peripheral blood. The source is a man aged 18 to 30 with active or convalescent COVID-19. The CDR3 region is CASSPRDRPYEQYF. In nucleotides, the CDR3 is TGTGCCAGTAGTCCCCGGGACAGGCCCTACGAGCAGTACTTC.